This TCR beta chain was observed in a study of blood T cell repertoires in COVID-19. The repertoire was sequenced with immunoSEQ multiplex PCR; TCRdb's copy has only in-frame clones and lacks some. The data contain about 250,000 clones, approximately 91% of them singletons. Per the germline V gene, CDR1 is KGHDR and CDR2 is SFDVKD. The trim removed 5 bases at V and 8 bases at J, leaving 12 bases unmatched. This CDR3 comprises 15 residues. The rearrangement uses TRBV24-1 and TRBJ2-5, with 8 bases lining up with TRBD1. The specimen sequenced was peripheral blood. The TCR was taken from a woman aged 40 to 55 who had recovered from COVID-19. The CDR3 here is CATSGAQGAPRTQYF. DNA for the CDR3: TGTGCCACCAGTGGCGCTCAGGGGGCCCCCCGTACCCAGTACTTC.